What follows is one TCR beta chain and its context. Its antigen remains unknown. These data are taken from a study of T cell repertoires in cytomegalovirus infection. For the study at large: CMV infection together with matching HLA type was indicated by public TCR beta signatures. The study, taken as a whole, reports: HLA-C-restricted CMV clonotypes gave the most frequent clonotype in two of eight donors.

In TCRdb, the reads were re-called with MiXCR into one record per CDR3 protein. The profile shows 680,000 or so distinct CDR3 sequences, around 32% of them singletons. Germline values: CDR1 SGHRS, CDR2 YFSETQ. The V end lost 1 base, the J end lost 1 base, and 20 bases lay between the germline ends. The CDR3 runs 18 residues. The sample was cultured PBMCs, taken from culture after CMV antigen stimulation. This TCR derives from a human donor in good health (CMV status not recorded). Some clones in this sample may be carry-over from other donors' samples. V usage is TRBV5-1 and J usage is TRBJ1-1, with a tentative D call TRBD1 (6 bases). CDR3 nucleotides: TGCGCCAGCAGCTTGCCGCCCTATTTGGGGGACAAGAACACTGAAGCTTTCTTT. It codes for CASSLPPYLGDKNTEAFF.